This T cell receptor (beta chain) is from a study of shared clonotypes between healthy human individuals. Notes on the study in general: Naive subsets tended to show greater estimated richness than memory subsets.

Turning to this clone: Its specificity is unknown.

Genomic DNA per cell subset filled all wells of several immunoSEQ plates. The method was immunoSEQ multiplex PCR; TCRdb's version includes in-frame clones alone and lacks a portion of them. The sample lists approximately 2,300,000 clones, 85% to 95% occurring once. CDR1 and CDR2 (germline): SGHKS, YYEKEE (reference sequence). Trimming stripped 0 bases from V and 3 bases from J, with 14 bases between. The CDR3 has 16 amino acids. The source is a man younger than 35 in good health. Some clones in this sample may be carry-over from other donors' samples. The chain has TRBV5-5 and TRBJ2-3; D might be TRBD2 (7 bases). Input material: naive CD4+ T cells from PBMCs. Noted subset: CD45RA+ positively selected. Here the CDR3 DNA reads TGTGCCAGCAGCTTGGATACAGGGAGGGGGACAGATACGCAGTATTTT. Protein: CASSLDTGRGTDTQYF.